The 10 T cell receptor beta chains reported below all come from one sample, sequenced in a study of technical replicates of blood from several donors. Profiled with immunoSEQ multiplex PCR; TCRdb holds only in-frame clones, not every one. The sample includes about 68,000 clones, less than 98% of them seen just once. The sample consisted of T cells isolated from PBMCs. The receptor set was obtained from a human donor in good health.

This sequence joins TRBV7-9 and TRBJ2-5; possible D gene TRBD2, 5 bases. CDR3 size: 15 residues. Germline V lookup: CDR1 SEHNR, CDR2 FQNEAQ (reference sequence). Between the trimmed V and J ends, which lost 1 base and 1 base, there was a span of 10 bases. The CDR3 protein is CASSLGTRSQETQYF. CDR3 in DNA: TGTGCCAGCAGCTTAGGCACTAGGTCCCAAGAGACCCAGTACTTC.

The CDR3 region is CASKSAGQVYNEQFF. The CDR3 DNA reads as TGTGCCAGCAAGTCGGCGGGTCAAGTCTACAATGAGCAGTTCTTC. The chain recombines TRBV2 with TRBJ2-1; weak D call: TRBD2 (5 bases). Germline assignment: CDR1 SNHLY and CDR2 FYNNEI. Between the trimmed V and J ends, which lost 7 bases and 3 bases, there was a span of 16 bases. There are 15 residues in the CDR3.

This rearrangement joins TRBV7-6 to TRBJ1-3; no clear D. Germline V CDR1 and CDR2: SGHVS, FNYEAQ. This CDR3 is built from 12 residues. Trimming pared 4 bases from V and 7 bases from J, leaving 8 bases between. The CDR3 here is CASSSGSNTIYF. The DNA of the CDR3 is TGTGCCAGCAGCTCTGGTAGTAACACCATATATTTT.

The genes are TRBV28 and TRBJ1-1; D is undetermined. The V end lost 6 bases, the J end lost 7 bases, and 9 bases lay between the germline ends. The CDR3 sequence is 11 residues long. Germline-derived CDR1 and CDR2 are MDHEN and SYDVKM. The CDR3 loop is CASRSAVEAFF. The CDR3 DNA sequence: TGTGCCAGCAGGAGCGCCGTTGAAGCTTTCTTT.

V gene TRBV9 combines with J gene TRBJ1-2, with 7 bases matching TRBD1. Germline CDR1 and CDR2: SGDLS and YYNGEE. Trimming removed 4 bases from V and 8 bases from J; junction bases left unmatched: 2. CDR3 length equals 11 residues. In DNA form, the CDR3 reads TGTGCCAGCAGCCCGGGACAGGGCTACACCTTC. Translated, it gives CASSPGQGYTF.

The V gene is TRBV2, the J gene TRBJ2-1; a weak D match, TRBD2 (6 bases). The V end lost 6 bases, the J end lost 11 bases, and 11 bases lay between the germline ends. CDR3 length: 11 amino acids. Germline CDR1 is SNHLY and CDR2 is FYNNEI. The CDR3, as DNA: TGTGCCAGCAGAGGACTACACCAGCAGTTCTTC. Amino acids: CASRGLHQQFF.

This chain links TRBV7-9 with TRBJ2-2, with D unclear. This CDR3 comprises 13 residues. CDR1 is SEHNR, CDR2 FQNEAQ, per germline (reference sequence). V dropped 2 bases and J dropped 6 bases, with 7 bases sitting between them. The CDR3 nucleotides are TGTGCCAGCAGCTTACCCCTAGCCGGGGAGCTGTTTTTT. It translates to CASSLPLAGELFF.

J is TRBJ2-4 and V is TRBV6-5; TRBD2 is a possible D gene (5 bases). CDR3 size: 15 residues. V was pared by 2 bases and J by 1 base, with 9 bases between. Germline CDR1 MNHEY, CDR2 SVGAGI. For the CDR3, the DNA is TGTGCCAGCAGTTACCCGCGCGGGGCCAAAAACATTCAGTACTTC. Amino acids: CASSYPRGAKNIQYF.

The V and J genes are TRBV18 and TRBJ2-6; 12 bases agree with TRBD1. The length of the CDR3 is 18 residues. The ends lost 3 bases at V and 3 bases at J; junction bases unmatched: 6. The germline V gene has CDR1 KGHSH and CDR2 LQKENI. The CDR3 DNA reads as TGTGCCAGCTCACCGTCCGGGACAGGGGGCATTGGGGCCAACGTCCTGACTTTC. This sequence encodes CASSPSGTGGIGANVLTF.

V and J are TRBV6-1 and TRBJ1-1; D call uncertain. Germline CDR1 is MNHNS and CDR2 is SASEGT. The CDR3 runs 16 residues. V lost 0 bases and J 3 bases, leaving 14 bases between the germline ends. The CDR3 DNA reads TGTGCCAGCAGTGAAGCAACGCGGGAATTTGACACTGAAGCTTTCTTT. Protein sequence: CASSEATREFDTEAFF.